The source of this T cell receptor (beta chain) is a study of OX40 agonist ivuxolimab in advanced cancers. The CDR3 extends over 16 amino acids. Looked up from germline, CDR1 is SGHTA and CDR2 is FQGNSA. Trimming removed 5 bases at V and 6 bases at J, with 20 bases between. Sequencing used immunoSEQ multiplex PCR; TCRdb keeps in-frame clones, though not all of them. The sample lists around 76,000 clones; approximately 85% were seen once. The clonotype comes from an adult with an advanced solid tumor such as melanoma, head and neck, liver or kidney cancer. The chain combines TRBV7-2 with TRBJ1-5; D perhaps matches TRBD1 (5 bases). This specimen was CD4+ or CD8+ T cells sorted from blood, taken in a trial of the OX40 agonist ivuxolimab. Here the CDR3 DNA reads TGTGCCAGCAGCCCTAGGGGTCTACAGGAAGGTCAGCCCCAGCATTTT. Its protein product is CASSPRGLQEGQPQHF.